Following are 28 T cell receptor beta chains from one sample sequenced in a study of regulatory T cells in long-lasting Graves disease. iRepertoire HTBI primers and Arm-PCR of CDR3 regions built TCR beta libraries. TCRdb processed the multiplex PCR reads anew with MiXCR; each CDR3 protein has one entry. Here the sample spans about 660,000 distinct CDR3 sequences, about 30% being singletons. The time point is: persistent/refractory GD, antithyroid drugs over 5 years with positive TRAb. Scientists built the TCR library using RNA that was extracted from PBMCs. Sequencing was performed on peripheral blood mononuclear cells (PBMCs), taken when the disease was refractory, from a patient treated with antithyroid drugs. The receptors originated from a female donor with Graves disease.

This clonotype has a handful of counts. The chain couples TRBV12-3 or TRBV12-4 to TRBJ1-2, with TRBD1 matching 11 bases. The CDR3 spans 19 residues. Trimming at V came to 2 bases and at J to 5 bases, leaving 16 bases not matched to a gene. CDR3 in DNA: TGTGCCAGCAGTTTAAACAGGGGGATGCGGACAGGGGGCAATTATGGCTACACCTTC. This gives the protein CASSLNRGMRTGGNYGYTF.

The V call is TRBV20-1, the J call TRBJ2-3, with 9 bases matching TRBD1. Trimming removed 6 bases from V and 7 bases from J; junction bases left unmatched: 8. CDR3 length equals 13 residues. Germline lookup yields CDR1 DFQATT and CDR2 SNEGSKA (reference sequence). In DNA, the CDR3 is TGCAGTGCGAATCAAGGGACAGGGAATACGCAGTATTTT. Translation gives CSANQGTGNTQYF.

This clonotype appeared a few times. The chain combines TRBV11-2 with TRBJ2-7; TRBD1 or TRBD2 may be the D gene (7 bases each). Germline-derived CDR1 and CDR2 are SGHAT and FQNNGV. V shed 5 bases and J shed 3 bases, with 14 bases lying between them. The CDR3 runs 14 residues. The CDR3 here is CASSAQGGNYEQYF. The CDR3 region has the DNA TGTGCCAGCAGCGCCCAGGGGGGGAACTACGAGCAGTACTTC.

There are a few counts of this clonotype. The V and J genes are TRBV11-1 and TRBJ1-1, with D possibly matching TRBD1 (5 bases). The germline CDR1 and CDR2 sequences are SGHAT and FQDESV (reference sequence). Trimming removed 5 bases from V and 2 bases from J, with 15 bases in between. The CDR3 spans 15 residues. For the CDR3, the DNA is TGTGCCAGCAGCCGCCGGCAGGGCTTAAACACTGAAGCTTTCTTT. The encoded protein is CASSRRQGLNTEAFF.

This clonotype occurred once. A read error may account for a junction end that differs from germline. The rearrangement links TRBV11-2 to TRBJ1-6; no clear D. CDR3 length: 14 amino acids. CDR1 is SGHAT and CDR2 is FQNNGV in the germline V gene. The CDR3 loop reads CASSFDRRNSPLYF. CDR3 bases: TGTGCCAGCAGCTTTGATCGGAGGAATTCACCCCTCTACTTT.

This clonotype has a count of ten or more. The chain couples TRBV20-1 to TRBJ2-5; 12 nucleotides line up with TRBD1. Looked up from germline, CDR1 is DFQATT and CDR2 is SNEGSKA (reference sequence). The CDR3 totals 16 residues. J lost 4 bases, V lost 4 bases, and 10 bases had no gene match. The CDR3, as DNA: TGCAGTGCTACTCCCGGGACAGGGGGCTGGGGAGAGACCCAGTACTTC. It codes for CSATPGTGGWGETQYF.

This clonotype appeared a few times. The genes are TRBV11-2 and TRBJ2-7; D unresolved. Germline CDR1 SGHAT, CDR2 FQNNGV. This CDR3 is built from 13 residues. Trimming took 1 base from V and 6 from J, leaving 10 bases between them. In DNA, the CDR3 is TGTGCCAGCAGCTTAGTGGCGACACTCGAGCAGTACTTC. It is translated as CASSLVATLEQYF.

This rearrangement joins TRBV7-2 to TRBJ2-7, with D possibly being TRBD2 (6 bases). Germline V gives CDR1 SGHTA, CDR2 FQGNSA. The V end lost 5 bases, the J end lost 0 bases, and 14 bases lay between the germline ends. CDR3 length: 15 residues. Here the CDR3 reads CASSLGEVGSYEQYF. As DNA, the CDR3 is TGTGCCAGCAGCCTAGGGGAGGTAGGCTCCTACGAGCAGTACTTC.

The CDR3 sequence is CSALGQSAHEQYF. The CDR3 nucleotides are TGCAGTGCCCTGGGACAGTCAGCTCACGAGCAGTACTTC. This sequence joins TRBV20-1 and TRBJ2-7; 7 bases fit TRBD1. The CDR3 covers 13 residues. Germline assignment: CDR1 DFQATT and CDR2 SNEGSKA (reference sequence). Trimming took 6 bases from V and 5 from J; bases not matched to a gene: 10.

The rearrangement links TRBV18 to TRBJ1-1; D might be TRBD1 (6 bases). Trimming cost V 5 bases and J 8 bases, with 15 bases left between them. The CDR3 loop spans 13 amino acids. Germline assignment: CDR1 KGHSH and CDR2 LQKENI. CDR3 coding DNA: TGTGCCAGCTCAAGAGACAGGAAAGGAGAAGCTTTCTTT. It yields the protein CASSRDRKGEAFF.

The gene calls are TRBV20-1 and TRBJ1-1, with D possibly matching TRBD1 (5 bases). Trimming left V 0 bases short and J 7 bases short, with 21 bases between. Germline lookup yields CDR1 DFQATT and CDR2 SNEGSKA (reference sequence). This CDR3 comprises 16 residues. CDR3 DNA sequence: TGCAGTGCTAGAGATCTCCTCGGCAGGGTGCAGAGTGAAGCTTTCTTT. Amino acids: CSARDLLGRVQSEAFF.

J is TRBJ1-1 and V is TRBV30; D is undetermined. Trimming left V 3 bases short and J 1 base short, with 9 bases between. The CDR3 extends over 13 amino acids. Germline V gene lookup returns CDR1 GTSNPN and CDR2 SVGIG (reference sequence). CDR3 in DNA: TGTGCCTGGAGGGCCATTGGGAACACTGAAGCTTTCTTT. Its protein is CAWRAIGNTEAFF. Using reference TRBV30 and TRBJ1-1 for the parts outside the CDR3, the full variable domain is SQTIHQWPATLVQPVGSPLSLECTVEGTSNPNLYWYRQAAGRGLQLLFYSVGIGQISSEVPQNLSASRPQDRQFILSSKKLLLSDSGFYLCAWRAIGNTEAFFGQGTRLTVV.

The chain employs TRBV5-1 and TRBJ1-2; D is undetermined. The CDR3 spans 15 residues. Germline CDR1 reads SGHRS; CDR2 reads YFSETQ. Trimming removed 4 bases from V and 3 bases from J, with 16 bases in between. The CDR3 protein is CASSPVGNGYYGYTF. The DNA of the CDR3 is TGCGCCAGCAGCCCCGTGGGAAACGGATACTATGGCTACACCTTC.

This clonotype was seen a few times. This rearrangement joins TRBV7-9 to TRBJ2-7; no clear D gene. Germline V CDR1 and CDR2: SEHNR, FQNEAQ (reference sequence). V dropped 2 bases and J dropped 1 base, with 6 bases sitting between them. This CDR3 is built from 13 residues. CDR3 DNA: TGTGCCAGCAGCTTAATAGGGTCCTACGAGCAGTACTTC. Encoded protein: CASSLIGSYEQYF.

This clonotype showed up many times. The chain couples TRBV2 to TRBJ1-5, with D tentatively TRBD1 (5 bases). The CDR3 has 15 residues. V lost 4 bases, J lost 6 bases, and 16 bases lay in between. Germline V lookup: CDR1 SNHLY, CDR2 FYNNEI. CDR3 sequence: CASSGGREISQPQHF. The CDR3 DNA reads as TGTGCCAGCAGTGGGGGCAGGGAAATTAGTCAGCCCCAGCATTTT.

The chain is built from TRBV30 and TRBJ1-2; the D gene is possibly TRBD1 (5 bases). Germline V gene lookup returns CDR1 GTSNPN and CDR2 SVGIG (reference sequence). V was cut by 4 bases and J by 7 bases, with 19 bases left in between. CDR3 length: 14 residues. The CDR3 loop reads CAWTTGPSAFGYTF. In DNA, the CDR3 is TGTGCCTGGACTACGGGACCTTCGGCGTTTGGCTACACCTTC.

This clonotype occurred a few times. The chain recombines TRBV28 with TRBJ1-5; 9 positions agree with TRBD1. The ends lost 2 bases at V and 6 bases at J; junction bases unmatched: 23. The CDR3 runs to 21 residues. CDR1 and CDR2 (germline): MDHEN, SYDVKM. The CDR3 spells CASSLLPQPGQGRGFIQPQHF. The CDR3 region has the DNA TGTGCCAGCAGTTTACTCCCGCAACCGGGACAGGGAAGGGGGTTTATTCAGCCCCAGCATTTT. The entire variable domain, with the rest obtained from reference TRBV28 and TRBJ1-5, is as follows: DVKVTQSSRYLVKRTGEKVFLECVQDMDHENMFWYRQDPGLGLRLIYFSYDVKMKEKGDIPEGYSVSREKKERFSLILESASTNQTSMYLCASSLLPQPGQGRGFIQPQHFGDGTRLSIL.

J is TRBJ1-5 and V is TRBV6-9; 7 bases are shared with TRBD1. Germline loops: CDR1 MNHGY, CDR2 SVAAGI. This CDR3 comprises 14 residues. Unmatched junction bases numbered 7, after V lost 3 bases and J lost 8 bases. CDR3 sequence: CASSYTGVSEPQHF. The CDR3, as DNA: TGTGCCAGCAGTTACACAGGGGTCTCAGAGCCCCAGCATTTT.

This chain joins TRBV15 and TRBJ1-2; 7 bases are shared with TRBD1. This CDR3 is 14 amino acids long. Germline CDR1 LNHNV, CDR2 YYDKDF (reference sequence). Losses at the gene ends were 1 base for V and 8 bases for J; bases not matched to a gene: 7. The chain's CDR3 is CATSRARDSRGYTF. The CDR3 DNA follows: TGTGCCACCAGCAGAGCCCGGGACAGTAGAGGCTACACCTTC.

This rearrangement joins TRBV7-9 to TRBJ1-5; weak D call: TRBD1 (6 bases). CDR3 length: 12 residues. V was trimmed by 4 bases and J by 11 bases, leaving 12 bases between them. Germline V gives CDR1 SEHNR, CDR2 FQNEAQ (reference sequence). CDR3 in amino acids: CASSSSGGAQHF. CDR3 in DNA: TGTGCCAGCAGCTCCTCGGGGGGCGCCCAGCATTTT.

Only a few counts were recorded for this clonotype. The V call is TRBV27, the J call TRBJ1-2; 9 bases fit TRBD1. V was clipped by 5 bases and J by 2 bases; unmatched bases: 12. This CDR3 has 17 amino acids. Germline values: CDR1 MNHEY, CDR2 SMNVEV (reference sequence). CDR3 sequence: CASSPGQGFLRNYGYTF. The CDR3 DNA sequence: TGTGCCAGCAGTCCCGGACAGGGGTTCCTTCGAAACTATGGCTACACCTTC.

This clonotype was counted many times. The chain employs TRBV28 and TRBJ1-1; D possibly corresponds to TRBD1 (6 bases). The ends were cut back, 3 bases at V and 2 bases at J, with 13 bases in the middle. The germline gives CDR1 MDHEN, CDR2 SYDVKM. The CDR3 loop spans 15 amino acids. CDR3 region: CASSFSDRRNTEAFF. As DNA, the CDR3 is TGTGCCAGCAGTTTTTCTGACAGGAGAAACACTGAAGCTTTCTTT.

This clonotype was picked up a small number of times. The V gene is TRBV30, the J gene TRBJ1-4; TRBD1 might be the D (5 bases). This CDR3 has 14 residues. CDR1 and CDR2 (germline): GTSNPN, SVGIG (reference sequence). Trimming took 2 bases from V and 8 from J, leaving 15 bases between them. CDR3 nucleotide sequence: TGTGCCTGGAGTCGAGACAGCCTCGCGGAAAAACTGTTTTTT. It specifies CAWSRDSLAEKLFF.

The chain combines TRBV24-1 with TRBJ1-2, with a tentative D call TRBD1 (6 bases). Per germline, CDR1 KGHDR and CDR2 SFDVKD. CDR3 length equals 14 residues. V lost 3 bases and J 2 bases, leaving 9 bases between the germline ends. In nucleotides, the CDR3 is TGTGCCACCAGTGATAGAGGGACAAACTATGGCTACACCTTC. Translation: CATSDRGTNYGYTF.

This sequence joins TRBV7-6 and TRBJ2-3, with D perhaps matching TRBD2 (6 bases). V dropped 1 base and J dropped 8 bases, with 16 bases sitting between them. The CDR3 loop spans 15 amino acids. Per germline, CDR1 SGHVS and CDR2 FNYEAQ. DNA of the CDR3: TGTGCCAGCAGCTTAGGATCGGGCTTGGGGGGTACGCAGTATTTT. This encodes CASSLGSGLGGTQYF.

This clonotype was recorded only once. The chain combines TRBV19 with TRBJ1-2, with D uncertain. Germline CDR1 reads LNHDA; CDR2 reads SQIVND (reference sequence). This CDR3 is built from 15 residues. V dropped 2 bases and J dropped 7 bases, with 17 bases sitting between them. The CDR3 DNA reads as TGTGCCAGTAGTATATCTCGGGCAGGCAAAGTTGGCTACACCTTC. Translating gives CASSISRAGKVGYTF.

This clonotype was observed a few times. The genes are TRBV5-1 and TRBJ1-1, with TRBD1 identical over 9 bases. This CDR3 is 16 amino acids long. V was pared by 0 bases and J by 4 bases, with 7 bases of the junction left unmatched. Germline V lookup: CDR1 SGHRS, CDR2 YFSETQ. CDR3 nucleotides: TGCGCCAGCAGCTTGGGGGACAGGGAGGTTGGCACTGAAGCTTTCTTT. Translation: CASSLGDREVGTEAFF. The whole variable domain, remainder taken from reference TRBV5-1 and TRBJ1-1, is KAGVTQTPRYLIKTRGQQVTLSCSPISGHRSVSWYQQTPGQGLQFLFEYFSETQRNKGNFPGRFSGRQFSNSRSEMNVSTLELGDSALYLCASSLGDREVGTEAFFGQGTRLTVV.

This clonotype occurred many times. The V gene is TRBV12-5, the J gene TRBJ1-2; no clear D gene. The CDR3 spans 13 residues. With 7 bases removed from V and 7 bases from J, the gap between germline ends came to 16 bases. From germline, CDR1 is LGHNT and CDR2 FRNRAP. This CDR3 reads CASALDSVGGYTF. CDR3 sequence (DNA): TGTGCTAGTGCCCTCGACTCGGTCGGTGGCTACACCTTC.